Below, one TCR beta chain is given with its context. What it recognizes is unknown. TCRdb keeps only in-frame clones here, not all; method: immunoSEQ multiplex PCR. The table lists 30,000 to 45,000 clones, about four fifths of them singletons. The sample originates from a study of a mutant IDH1 vaccine in newly diagnosed glioma. The time point denotes: week 11, during vaccination. Every vaccine dose comprised 300 ug of mutant IDH1 20-mer peptide plus topical imiquimod. Material: peripheral blood mononuclear cells (PBMCs), obtained from a glioma patient whose treatment included an IDH1 peptide vaccine. This TCR was sampled from a woman aged 25 to 45 with glioma. Some clones in this sample may be carry-over from other donors' samples.

The CDR3 coding sequence is TGTGCCAGCAGTGATCGGACAGGGGAGGCATTCAACTATGGCTACACCTTC. Amino acid sequence: CASSDRTGEAFNYGYTF. V is TRBV6-1 and J is TRBJ1-2; the match to TRBD1 covers 9 bases. With V trimmed by 3 bases and J by 2 bases, 10 bases remained unmatched. This CDR3 spans 17 amino acids. The germline gives CDR1 MNHNS, CDR2 SASEGT.